The present entry profiles one T cell receptor (beta chain) with its context. Some clones are missing from TCRdb's copy, which holds only in-frame ones; the method was immunoSEQ multiplex PCR. The sample has approximately 22,000 clones, about 90% seen once. Time point indicated: recipient sample about 28 days before transplant, after cytoreduction. Looked up from germline, CDR1 is SEHNR and CDR2 is FQNEAQ (reference sequence). The CDR3 spans 14 residues. After removal of 6 bases from V and 5 bases from J, the junction contained 4 bases not matched to a gene. The data were taken from a study of T cell clonotyping in hematopoietic cell transplantation.

Sequenced material: peripheral blood mononuclear cells, taken before stem cell transplant. The chain joins TRBV7-9 to TRBJ2-7, with 13 bases lining up with TRBD2. This TCR came from a man between 18 and 29 years old with biphenotypic leukemia. Some clones in this sample may be carry-over from other donors' samples. CDR3 DNA: TGTGCCAGCAGTGCTGGACTAGCGGGAGACGAGCAGTACTTC. Residues: CASSAGLAGDEQYF.